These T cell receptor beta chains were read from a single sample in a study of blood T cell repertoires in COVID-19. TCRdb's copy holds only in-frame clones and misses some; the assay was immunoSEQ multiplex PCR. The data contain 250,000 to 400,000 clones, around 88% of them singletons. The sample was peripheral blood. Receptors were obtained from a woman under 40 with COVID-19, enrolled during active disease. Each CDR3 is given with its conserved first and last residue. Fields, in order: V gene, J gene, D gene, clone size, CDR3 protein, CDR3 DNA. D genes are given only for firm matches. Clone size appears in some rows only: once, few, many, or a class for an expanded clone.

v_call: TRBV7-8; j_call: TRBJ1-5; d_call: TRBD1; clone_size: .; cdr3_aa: CASSLVTGGGQPQHF; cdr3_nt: TGTGCCAGCAGCTTAGTGACAGGGGGCGGGCAGCCCCAGCATTTT
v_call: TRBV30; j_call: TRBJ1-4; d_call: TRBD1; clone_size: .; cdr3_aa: CAWSALLAQGAGEKLFF; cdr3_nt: TGTGCCTGGAGCGCCTTGCTAGCCCAGGGGGCCGGTGAAAAACTGTTTTTT
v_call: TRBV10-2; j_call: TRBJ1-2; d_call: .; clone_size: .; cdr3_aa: CASSEGFRGSYGYTF; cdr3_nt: TGCGCCAGCAGTGAAGGTTTCAGGGGAAGCTATGGCTACACCTTC
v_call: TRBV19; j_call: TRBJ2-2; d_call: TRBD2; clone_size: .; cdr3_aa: CAPSGAGTGELFF; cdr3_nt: TGTGCCCCCTCCGGAGCGGGGACCGGGGAGCTGTTTTTT
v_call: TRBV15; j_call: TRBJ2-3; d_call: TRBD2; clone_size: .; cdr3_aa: CATSSGTSGGVDTQYF; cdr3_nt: TGTGCCACCAGCAGTGGGACTAGCGGGGGGGTAGATACGCAGTATTTT
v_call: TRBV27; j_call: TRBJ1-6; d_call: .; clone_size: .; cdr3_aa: CASSLSSTSYNSPLHF; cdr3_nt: TGTGCCAGCAGTTTATCGTCCACATCCTATAATTCACCCCTCCACTTT
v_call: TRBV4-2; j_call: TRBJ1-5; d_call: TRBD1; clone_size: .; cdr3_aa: CASSQAPRQGARNQPQHF; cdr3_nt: TGTGCCAGCAGCCAAGCCCCTCGACAGGGGGCACGCAATCAGCCCCAGCATTTT
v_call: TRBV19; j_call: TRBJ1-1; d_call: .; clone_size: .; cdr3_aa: CASFGVNTEAFF; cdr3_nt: TGTGCCAGCTTCGGGGTGAACACTGAAGCTTTCTTT
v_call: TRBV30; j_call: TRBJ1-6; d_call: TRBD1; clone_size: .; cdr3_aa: CAWADRDSPLHF; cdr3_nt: TGTGCCTGGGCTGACAGGGATTCACCCCTCCACTTT
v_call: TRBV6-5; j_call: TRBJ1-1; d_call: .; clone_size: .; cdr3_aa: CASSRGHLNTEAFF; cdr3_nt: TGTGCCAGCAGCCGGGGACACCTGAACACTGAAGCTTTCTTT
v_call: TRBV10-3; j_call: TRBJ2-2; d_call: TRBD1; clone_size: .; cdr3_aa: CAISKSDRGGNTGELFF; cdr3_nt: TGTGCCATCAGCAAATCTGACAGGGGCGGGAACACCGGGGAGCTGTTTTTT
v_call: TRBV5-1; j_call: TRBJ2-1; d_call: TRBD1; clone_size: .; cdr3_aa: CASSSTGGEQFF; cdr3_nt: TGCGCCAGCAGCTCAACAGGGGGTGAGCAGTTCTTC
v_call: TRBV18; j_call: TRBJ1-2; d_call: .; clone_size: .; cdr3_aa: CASSPPQGVDYGYTF; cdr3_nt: TGTGCCAGCTCACCACCGCAGGGCGTGGACTATGGCTACACCTTC
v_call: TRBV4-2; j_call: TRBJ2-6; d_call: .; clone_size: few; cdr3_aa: CASSQDRSTGANVLTF; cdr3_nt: TGTGCCAGCAGCCAAGATAGGAGTACTGGGGCCAACGTCCTGACTTTC
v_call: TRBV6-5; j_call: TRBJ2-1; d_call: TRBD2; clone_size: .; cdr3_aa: CASSLAGADNEQFF; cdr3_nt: TGTGCCAGCAGTCTAGCGGGGGCCGACAATGAGCAGTTCTTC
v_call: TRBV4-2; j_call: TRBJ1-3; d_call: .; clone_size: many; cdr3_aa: CASSQALTGGGNTIYF; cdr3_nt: TGTGCCAGCAGCCAAGCCCTGACAGGCGGTGGAAACACCATATATTTT
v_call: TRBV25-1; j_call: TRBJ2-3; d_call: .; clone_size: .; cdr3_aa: CASSEIQGTQYF; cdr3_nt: TGTGCCAGCAGTGAAATCCAGGGTACGCAGTATTTT
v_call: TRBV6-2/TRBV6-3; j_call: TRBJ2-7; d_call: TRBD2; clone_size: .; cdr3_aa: CASSYNREPSSPGGAKNEQYF; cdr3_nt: TGTGCCAGCAGTTACAACCGAGAGCCTTCTTCGCCCGGGGGGGCGAAAAACGAGCAGTACTTC
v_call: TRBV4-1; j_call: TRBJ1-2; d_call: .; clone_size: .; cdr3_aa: CASSQEGGYTF; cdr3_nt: TGCGCCAGCAGCCAGGAGGGTGGCTACACCTTC
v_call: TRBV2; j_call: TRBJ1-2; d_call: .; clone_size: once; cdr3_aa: CASRRTGVYGYTF; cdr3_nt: TGTGCCAGCAGGCGCACAGGAGTCTATGGCTACACCTTC
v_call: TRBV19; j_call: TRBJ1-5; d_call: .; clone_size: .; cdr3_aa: CASSDRTRNQPQHF; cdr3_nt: TGTGCCAGTAGTGACAGGACTCGCAATCAGCCCCAGCATTTT
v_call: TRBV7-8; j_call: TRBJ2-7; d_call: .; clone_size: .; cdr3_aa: CASSPSSYEQYF; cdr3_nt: TGTGCCAGCAGCCCCAGCTCCTACGAGCAGTACTTC
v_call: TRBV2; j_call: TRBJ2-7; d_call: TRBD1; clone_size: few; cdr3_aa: CASFSEGTDPFREQYF; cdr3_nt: TGTGCCAGCTTCTCCGAGGGGACAGATCCTTTTCGGGAGCAGTACTTC
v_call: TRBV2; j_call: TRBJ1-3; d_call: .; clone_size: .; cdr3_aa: CASSLQYREGNTIYF; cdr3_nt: TGTGCCAGCAGCCTCCAATACCGGGAAGGAAACACCATATATTTT
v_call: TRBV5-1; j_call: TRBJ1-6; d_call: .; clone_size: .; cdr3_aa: CASSLSGGPNSPLHF; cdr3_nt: TGCGCCAGCAGCTTGTCGGGGGGCCCAAATTCACCCCTCCACTTT
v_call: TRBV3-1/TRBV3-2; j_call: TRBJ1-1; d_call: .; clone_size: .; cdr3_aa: CASSQISPRGIGTEAFF; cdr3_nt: TGTGCCAGCAGCCAAATCAGTCCCAGGGGAATTGGCACTGAAGCTTTCTTT
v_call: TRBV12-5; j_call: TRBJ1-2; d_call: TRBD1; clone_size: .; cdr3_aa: CASGDGQGGNGYTF; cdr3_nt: TGTGCTAGTGGTGACGGACAGGGGGGAAATGGCTACACCTTC
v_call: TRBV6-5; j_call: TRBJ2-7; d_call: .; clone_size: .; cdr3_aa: CAIQAFKTGIYEQYF; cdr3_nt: TGTGCCATCCAAGCGTTCAAGACAGGTATCTACGAGCAGTACTTC
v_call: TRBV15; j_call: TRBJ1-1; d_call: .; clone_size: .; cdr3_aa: CATSRSRGGTEAFF; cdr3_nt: TGTGCCACCAGCAGAAGTAGGGGCGGCACTGAAGCTTTCTTT
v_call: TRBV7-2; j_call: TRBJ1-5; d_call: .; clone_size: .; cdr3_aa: CASSLNGGYQPQHF; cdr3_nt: TGTGCCAGCAGCTTAAATGGTGGCTATCAGCCCCAGCATTTT
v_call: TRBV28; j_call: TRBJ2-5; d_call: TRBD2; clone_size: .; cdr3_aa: CASRTSVRETQYF; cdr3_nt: TGTGCCAGCAGGACTAGCGTTAGAGAGACCCAGTACTTC
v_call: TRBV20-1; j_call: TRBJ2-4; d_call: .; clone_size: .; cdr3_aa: CSASYSPGYRSKNIQYF; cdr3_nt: TGCAGTGCTAGTTATTCGCCGGGGTATCGGTCCAAAAACATTCAGTACTTC
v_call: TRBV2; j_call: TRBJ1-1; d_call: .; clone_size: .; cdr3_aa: CASSQTPTGNTEAFF; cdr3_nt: TGTGCCAGCAGTCAGACCCCGACAGGGAACACTGAAGCTTTCTTT
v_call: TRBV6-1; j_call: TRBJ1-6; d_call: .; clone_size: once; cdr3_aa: CASSARGSSYNSPLHF; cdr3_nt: TGTGCCAGCAGTGCCCGGGGGAGCTCCTATAATTCACCCCTCCACTTT
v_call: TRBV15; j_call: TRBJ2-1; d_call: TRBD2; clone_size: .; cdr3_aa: CATSRVPERGAYNEQFF; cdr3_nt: TGTGCCACCAGCAGAGTCCCCGAGCGGGGGGCCTACAATGAGCAGTTCTTC
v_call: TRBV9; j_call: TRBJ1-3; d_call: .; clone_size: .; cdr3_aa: CASSHPGFESGNTIYF; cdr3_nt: TGTGCCAGCAGCCACCCAGGGTTCGAATCTGGAAACACCATATATTTT
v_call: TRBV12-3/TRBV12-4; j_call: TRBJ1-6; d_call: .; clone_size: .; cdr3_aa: CASSSQGRSPLHF; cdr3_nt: TGTGCCAGCAGTTCCCAGGGTCGATCACCCCTCCACTTT
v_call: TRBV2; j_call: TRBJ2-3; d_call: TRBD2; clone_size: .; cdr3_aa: CATGTSGGAGTDTQYF; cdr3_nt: TGTGCCACCGGGACTAGCGGGGGGGCGGGCACAGATACGCAGTATTTT
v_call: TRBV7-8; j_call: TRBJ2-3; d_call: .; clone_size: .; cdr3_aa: CASSTNRGKVWGTQYF; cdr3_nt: TGTGCCAGCAGCACCAACCGGGGTAAGGTTTGGGGTACGCAGTATTTT
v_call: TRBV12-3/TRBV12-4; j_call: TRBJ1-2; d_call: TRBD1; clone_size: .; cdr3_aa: CASSPGTGGGYTF; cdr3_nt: TGTGCCAGCAGCCCCGGGACAGGCGGGGGCTACACCTTC
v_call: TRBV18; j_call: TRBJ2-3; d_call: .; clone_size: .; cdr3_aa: CASSPTVADTQYF; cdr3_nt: TGTGCCAGCTCACCTACGGTTGCAGATACGCAGTATTTT
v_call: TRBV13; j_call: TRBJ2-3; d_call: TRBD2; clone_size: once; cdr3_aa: CASSPRGLAGNTDTQYF; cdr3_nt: TGTGCCAGCAGCCCTAGAGGGCTAGCGGGAAACACAGATACGCAGTATTTT
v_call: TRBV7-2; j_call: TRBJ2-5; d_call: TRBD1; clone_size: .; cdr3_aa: CASSLVAQGPQETQYF; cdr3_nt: TGTGCCAGCAGCTTAGTAGCACAGGGGCCCCAAGAGACCCAGTACTTC
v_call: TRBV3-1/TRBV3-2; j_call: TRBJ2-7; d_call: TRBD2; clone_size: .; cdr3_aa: CASSQGSGGADEQYF; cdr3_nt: TGTGCCAGCAGCCAAGGTAGCGGGGGGGCAGACGAGCAGTACTTC
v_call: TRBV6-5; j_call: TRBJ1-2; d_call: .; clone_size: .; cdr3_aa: CASSTDLNYGYTF; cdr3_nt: TGTGCCAGCAGCACAGACCTTAACTATGGCTACACCTTC
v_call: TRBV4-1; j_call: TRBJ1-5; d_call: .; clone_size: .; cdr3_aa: CASSQVPGQKNQPQHF; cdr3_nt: TGCGCCAGCAGCCAAGTACCTGGACAAAAAAATCAGCCCCAGCATTTT
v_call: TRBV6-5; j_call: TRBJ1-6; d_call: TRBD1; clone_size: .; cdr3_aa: CASRRDRLNNSPLHF; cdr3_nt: TGTGCCAGCAGACGGGACAGGCTTAATAATTCACCCCTCCACTTT
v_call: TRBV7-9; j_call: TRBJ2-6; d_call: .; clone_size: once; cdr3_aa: CASSLITFSGANVLTF; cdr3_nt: TGTGCCAGCAGCTTAATTACTTTCTCTGGGGCCAACGTCCTGACTTTC
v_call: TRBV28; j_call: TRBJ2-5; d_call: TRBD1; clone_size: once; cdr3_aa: CASSLVDRGTRLTETQYF; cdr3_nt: TGTGCCAGCAGTTTAGTGGACAGGGGGACGCGGTTGACAGAGACCCAGTACTTC
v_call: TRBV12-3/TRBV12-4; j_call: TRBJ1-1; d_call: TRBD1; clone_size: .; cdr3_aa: CASTTRTGEAFF; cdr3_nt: TGTGCCAGCACGACCAGGACAGGGGAAGCTTTCTTT
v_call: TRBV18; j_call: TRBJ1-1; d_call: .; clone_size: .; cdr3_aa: CASSPGSSNTEAFF; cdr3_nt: TGTGCCAGCTCACCGGGGAGCTCGAACACTGAAGCTTTCTTT